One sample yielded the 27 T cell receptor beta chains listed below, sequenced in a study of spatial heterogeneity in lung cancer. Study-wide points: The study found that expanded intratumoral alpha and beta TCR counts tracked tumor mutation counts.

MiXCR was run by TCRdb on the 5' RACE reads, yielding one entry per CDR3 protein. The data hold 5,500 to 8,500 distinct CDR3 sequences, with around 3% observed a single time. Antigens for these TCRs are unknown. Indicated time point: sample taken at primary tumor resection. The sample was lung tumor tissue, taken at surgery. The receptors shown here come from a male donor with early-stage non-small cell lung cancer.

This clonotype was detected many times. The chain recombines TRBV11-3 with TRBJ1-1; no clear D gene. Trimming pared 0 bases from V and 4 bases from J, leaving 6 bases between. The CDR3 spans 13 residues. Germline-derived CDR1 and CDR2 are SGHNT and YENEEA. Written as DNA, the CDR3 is TGTGCCAGCAGCTTAGACCGGAGCACTGAAGCTTTCTTT. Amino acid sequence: CASSLDRSTEAFF. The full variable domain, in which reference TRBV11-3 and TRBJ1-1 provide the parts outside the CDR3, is EAGVVQSPRYKIIEKKQPVAFWCNPISGHNTLYWYLQNLGQGPELLIRYENEEAVDDSQLPKDRFSAERLKGVDSTLKIQPAELGDSAVYLCASSLDRSTEAFFGQGTRLTVV.

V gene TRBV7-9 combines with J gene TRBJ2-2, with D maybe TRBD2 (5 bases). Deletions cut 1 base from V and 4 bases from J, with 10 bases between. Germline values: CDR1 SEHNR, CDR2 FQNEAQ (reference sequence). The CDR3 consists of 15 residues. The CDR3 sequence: CASSLDSGCTGELFF. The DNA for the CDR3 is TGTGCCAGCAGCTTAGATTCGGGGTGCACCGGGGAGCTGTTTTTT.

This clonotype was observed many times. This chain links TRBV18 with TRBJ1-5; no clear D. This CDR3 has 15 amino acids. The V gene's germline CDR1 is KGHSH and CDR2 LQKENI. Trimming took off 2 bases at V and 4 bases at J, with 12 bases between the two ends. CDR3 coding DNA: TGTGCCAGCTCACCAGCTAAGGGTGATAATCAGCCCCAGCATTTT. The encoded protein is CASSPAKGDNQPQHF.

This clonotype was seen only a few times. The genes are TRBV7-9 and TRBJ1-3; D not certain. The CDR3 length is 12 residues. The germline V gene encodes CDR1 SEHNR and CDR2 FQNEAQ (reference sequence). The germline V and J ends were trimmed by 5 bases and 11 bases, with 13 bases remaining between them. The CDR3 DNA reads TGTGCCAGCAGCACCGGACCTCGCCCCATATATTTT. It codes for CASSTGPRPIYF. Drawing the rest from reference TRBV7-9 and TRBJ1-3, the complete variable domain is DTGVSQNPRHKITKRGQNVTFRCDPISEHNRLYWYRQTLGQGPEFLTYFQNEAQLEKSRLLSDRFSAERPKGSFSTLEIQRTEQGDSAMYLCASSTGPRPIYFGEGSWLTVV.

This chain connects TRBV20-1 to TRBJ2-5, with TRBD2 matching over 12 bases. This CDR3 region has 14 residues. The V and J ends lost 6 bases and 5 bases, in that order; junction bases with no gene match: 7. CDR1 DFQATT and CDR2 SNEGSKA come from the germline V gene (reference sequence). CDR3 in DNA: TGCAGTGCCACCCGGACTAGCGGGAAGGAGACCCAGTACTTC. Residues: CSATRTSGKETQYF.

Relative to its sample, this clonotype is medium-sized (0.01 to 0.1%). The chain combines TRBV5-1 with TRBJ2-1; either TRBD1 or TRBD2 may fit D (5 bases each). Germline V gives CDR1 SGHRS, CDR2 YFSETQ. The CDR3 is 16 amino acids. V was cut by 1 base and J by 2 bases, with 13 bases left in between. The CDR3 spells CASSLSGQGPYNEQFF. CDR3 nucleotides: TGCGCCAGCAGCTTGTCGGGCCAGGGACCCTACAATGAGCAGTTCTTC.

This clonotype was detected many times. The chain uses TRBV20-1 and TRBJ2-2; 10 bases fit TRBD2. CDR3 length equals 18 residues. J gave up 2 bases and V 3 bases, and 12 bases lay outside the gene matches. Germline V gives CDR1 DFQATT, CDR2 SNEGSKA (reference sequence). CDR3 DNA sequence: TGCAGTGCTAGCGATTTAGCGGGGGGCTTGATTAACACCGGGGAGCTGTTTTTT. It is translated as CSASDLAGGLINTGELFF.

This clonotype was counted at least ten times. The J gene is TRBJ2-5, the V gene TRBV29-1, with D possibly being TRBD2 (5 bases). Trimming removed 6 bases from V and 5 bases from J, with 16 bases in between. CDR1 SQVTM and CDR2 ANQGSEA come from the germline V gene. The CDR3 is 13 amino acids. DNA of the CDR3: TGCAGCGTGGAGGACTGGTTAGGCGAGACCCAGTACTTC. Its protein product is CSVEDWLGETQYF.

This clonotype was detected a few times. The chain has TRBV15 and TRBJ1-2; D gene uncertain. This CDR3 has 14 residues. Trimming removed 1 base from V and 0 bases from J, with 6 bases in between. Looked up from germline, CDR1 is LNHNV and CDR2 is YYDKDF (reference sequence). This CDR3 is CATSRVQTNYGYTF. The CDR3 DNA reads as TGTGCCACCAGCAGAGTACAGACTAACTATGGCTACACCTTC.

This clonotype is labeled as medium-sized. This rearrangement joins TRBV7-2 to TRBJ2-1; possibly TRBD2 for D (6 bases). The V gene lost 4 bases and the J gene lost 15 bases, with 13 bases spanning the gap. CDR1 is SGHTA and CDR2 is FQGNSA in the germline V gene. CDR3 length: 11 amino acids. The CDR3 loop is CASSWGLERFF. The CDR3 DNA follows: TGTGCCAGCAGCTGGGGACTGGAGAGGTTCTTC.

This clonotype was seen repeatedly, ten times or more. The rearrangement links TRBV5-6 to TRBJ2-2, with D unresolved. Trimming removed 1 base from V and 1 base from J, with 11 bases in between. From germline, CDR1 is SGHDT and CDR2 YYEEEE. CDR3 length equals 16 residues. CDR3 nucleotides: TGTGCCAGCAGCTTGATAGGACCGCTGAACACCGGGGAGCTGTTTTTT. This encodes CASSLIGPLNTGELFF.

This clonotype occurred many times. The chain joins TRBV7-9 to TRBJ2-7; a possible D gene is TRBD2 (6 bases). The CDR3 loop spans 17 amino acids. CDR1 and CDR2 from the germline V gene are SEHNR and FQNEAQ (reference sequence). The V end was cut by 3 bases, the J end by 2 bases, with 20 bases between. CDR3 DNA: TGTGCCAGCAGCTTGCCTAGCCGGGACTCGCCGACCTACGAGCAGTACTTC. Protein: CASSLPSRDSPTYEQYF. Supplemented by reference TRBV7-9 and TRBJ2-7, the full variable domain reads DTGVSQNPRHKITKRGQNVTFRCDPISEHNRLYWYRQTLGQGPEFLTYFQNEAQLEKSRLLSDRFSAERPKGSFSTLEIQRTEQGDSAMYLCASSLPSRDSPTYEQYFGPGTRLTVT.

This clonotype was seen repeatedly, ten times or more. The DNA of the CDR3 is TGTGCCCCCTTGACTAGCTGCACCGGGGAGCTGTTTTTT. Its protein product is CAPLTSCTGELFF. J is TRBJ2-2 and V is TRBV11-2, with 7 bases fitting TRBD2. V lost 11 bases and J lost 4; bases outside the gene matches: 7. The CDR3 is 13 amino acids. Germline V gene data show CDR1 as SGHAT and CDR2 as FQNNGV.

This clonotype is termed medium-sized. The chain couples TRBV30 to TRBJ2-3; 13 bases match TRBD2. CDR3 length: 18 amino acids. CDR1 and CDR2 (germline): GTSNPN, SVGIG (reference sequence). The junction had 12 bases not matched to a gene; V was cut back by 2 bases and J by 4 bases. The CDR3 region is CAWSLRGLAGVPADTQYF. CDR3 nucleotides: TGTGCCTGGAGTCTTCGAGGACTAGCGGGAGTTCCGGCAGATACGCAGTATTTT.

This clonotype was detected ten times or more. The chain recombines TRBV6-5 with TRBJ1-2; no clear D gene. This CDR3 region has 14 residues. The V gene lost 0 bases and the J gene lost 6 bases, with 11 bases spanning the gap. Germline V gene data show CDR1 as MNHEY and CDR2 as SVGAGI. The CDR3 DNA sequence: TGTGCCAGCAGTTACTCGGCCGCTCCCGATGGCTACACCTTC. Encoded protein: CASSYSAAPDGYTF.

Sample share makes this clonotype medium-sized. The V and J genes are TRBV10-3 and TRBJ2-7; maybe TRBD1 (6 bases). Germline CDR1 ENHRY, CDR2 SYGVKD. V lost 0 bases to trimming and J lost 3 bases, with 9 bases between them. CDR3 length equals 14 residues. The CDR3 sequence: CAISESETGYEQYF. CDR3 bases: TGTGCCATCAGTGAGTCGGAGACAGGCTACGAGCAGTACTTC.

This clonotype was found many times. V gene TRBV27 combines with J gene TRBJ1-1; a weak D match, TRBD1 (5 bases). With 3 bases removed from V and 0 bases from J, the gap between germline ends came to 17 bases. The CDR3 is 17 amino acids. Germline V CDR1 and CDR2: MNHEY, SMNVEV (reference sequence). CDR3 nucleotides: TGTGCCAGCAGTTTTGCCCGACAGTTCAACATGAACACTGAAGCTTTCTTT. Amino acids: CASSFARQFNMNTEAFF.

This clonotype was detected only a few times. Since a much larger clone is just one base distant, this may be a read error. CDR3 amino acids: CSAGTAYGDTF. The CDR3 DNA reads as TGCAGTGCCGGGACGGCCTATGGCGACACCTTC. The chain is built from TRBV20-1 and TRBJ1-2, with D maybe TRBD1 (5 bases). Germline-derived CDR1 and CDR2 are DFQATT and SNEGSKA (reference sequence). The CDR3 spans 11 residues.

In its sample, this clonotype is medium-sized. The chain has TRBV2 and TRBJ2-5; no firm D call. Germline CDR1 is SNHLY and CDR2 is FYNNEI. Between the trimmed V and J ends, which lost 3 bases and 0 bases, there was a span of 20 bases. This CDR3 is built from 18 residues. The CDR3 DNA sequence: TGTGCCAGCAGTGATCAATCTGTTTGGCAGGCGTACCAAGAGACCCAGTACTTC. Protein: CASSDQSVWQAYQETQYF.

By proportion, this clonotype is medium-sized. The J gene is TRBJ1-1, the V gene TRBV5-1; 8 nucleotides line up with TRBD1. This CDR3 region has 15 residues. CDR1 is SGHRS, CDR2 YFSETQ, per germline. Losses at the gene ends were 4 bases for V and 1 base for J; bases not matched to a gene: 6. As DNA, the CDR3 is TGCGCCAGCAGCCTGATGACAGGGGAGAACACTGAAGCTTTCTTT. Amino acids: CASSLMTGENTEAFF.

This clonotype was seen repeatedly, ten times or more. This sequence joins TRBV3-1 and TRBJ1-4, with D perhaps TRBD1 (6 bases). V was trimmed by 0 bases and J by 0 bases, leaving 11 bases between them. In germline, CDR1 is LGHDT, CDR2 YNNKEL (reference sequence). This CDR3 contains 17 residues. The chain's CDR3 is CASSQDTPGATNEKLFF. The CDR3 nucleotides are TGTGCCAGCAGCCAAGATACACCAGGGGCAACTAATGAAAAACTGTTTTTT.

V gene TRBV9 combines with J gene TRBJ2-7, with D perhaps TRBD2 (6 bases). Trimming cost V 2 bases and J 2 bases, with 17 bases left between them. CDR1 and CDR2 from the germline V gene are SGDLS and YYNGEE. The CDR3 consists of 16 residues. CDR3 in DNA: TGTGCCAGCAGCGTTTGCCTCACTAGGAGGGCCTACGAGCAGTACTTC. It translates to CASSVCLTRRAYEQYF.

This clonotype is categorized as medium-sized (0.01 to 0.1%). The CDR3 reads CASSEQGRYTEAFF. CDR3 bases: TGTGCCAGCAGTGAACAGGGGAGGTACACTGAAGCTTTCTTT. The chain employs TRBV6-1 and TRBJ1-1, with D possibly matching TRBD1 (6 bases). The germline CDR1 and CDR2 sequences are MNHNS and SASEGT. The CDR3 spans 14 residues. V was shortened by 2 bases and J by 3 bases, with 10 bases between the two germline ends.

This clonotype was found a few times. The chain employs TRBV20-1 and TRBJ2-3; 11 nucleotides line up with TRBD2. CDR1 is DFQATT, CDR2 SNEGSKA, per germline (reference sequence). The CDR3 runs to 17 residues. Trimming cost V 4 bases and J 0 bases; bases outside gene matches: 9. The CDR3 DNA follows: TGCAGTGCTATTAGCGGGGGGGGAAGGATGAGCACAGATACGCAGTATTTT. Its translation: CSAISGGGRMSTDTQYF.

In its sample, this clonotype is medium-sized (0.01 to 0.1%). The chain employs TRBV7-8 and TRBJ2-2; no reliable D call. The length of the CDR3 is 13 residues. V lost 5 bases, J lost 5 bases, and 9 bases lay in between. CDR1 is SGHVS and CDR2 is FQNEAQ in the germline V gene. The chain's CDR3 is CASSPNPTGELFF. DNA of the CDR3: TGTGCCAGCAGCCCCAATCCGACCGGGGAGCTGTTTTTT.

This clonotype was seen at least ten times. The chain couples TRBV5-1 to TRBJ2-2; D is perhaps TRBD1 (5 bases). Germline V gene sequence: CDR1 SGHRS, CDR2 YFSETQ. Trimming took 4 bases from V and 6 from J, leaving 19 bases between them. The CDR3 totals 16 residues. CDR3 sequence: CASSPDRIPVPGELFF. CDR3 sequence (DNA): TGCGCCAGCAGCCCAGACAGAATTCCCGTGCCCGGGGAGCTGTTTTTT.

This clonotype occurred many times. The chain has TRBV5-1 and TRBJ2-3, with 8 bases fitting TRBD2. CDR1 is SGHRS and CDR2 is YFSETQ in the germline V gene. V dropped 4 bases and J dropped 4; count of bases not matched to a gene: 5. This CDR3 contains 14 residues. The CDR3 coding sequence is TGCGCCAGCAGCCAAAGAGCGGGAGCAGATACGCAGTATTTT. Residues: CASSQRAGADTQYF.